This record concerns one TCR beta chain sequence. Its antigen is not identified. The CDR3 is 14 residues long. Trimming pared 6 bases from V and 2 bases from J, leaving 13 bases between. The germline gives CDR1 MNHNS, CDR2 SASEGT. TCRdb keeps only in-frame clones here, not all; method: immunoSEQ multiplex PCR. The table shows approximately 1.9 million clones, with 93% occurring only once. This specimen belongs to a study of shared clonotypes between healthy human individuals. Notes on the study in general: A generally larger estimated richness was seen in naive subsets than in memory subsets.

Naivety among CD8 cells was defined by CD45RO negativity and positive CCR7 selection, thereby excluding terminally differentiated effector memory CD45RA+ cells. The sample consisted of naive CD8+ T cells from PBMCs. The source is a man between 18 and 35 years old in good health. Some clones in this sample may be carry-over from other donors' samples. The V call is TRBV6-1, the J call TRBJ1-1; weak D call: TRBD1 (6 bases). The DNA of the CDR3 is TGTGCCAGCAGAGAGACAGGATTCAACACTGAAGCTTTCTTT. This translates into CASRETGFNTEAFF.